One and the same sample provided the 9 T cell receptor beta chains below, sequenced in a study of blood T cell repertoires in COVID-19 (dated by TCRdb to 2020 to 2022). Receptor amplification or capture employed the immunoSEQ multiplex PCR assay. TCRdb obtained this table from immuneACCESS and retained in-frame rearrangements with V and J assigned. These tables miss some clones; where compared with another copy, unresolved V genes account for less than half of the shortfall, and the remainder is unexplained. The sample table contains roughly 150,000 clones; only one count was recorded for 75% to 85% of them. Jointly, the top ten make up roughly 8.9% of the sample. The source material was peripheral blood. The receptors shown here come from a woman aged 50 to 65 with acute or convalescent COVID-19.

The chain has TRBV7-9 and TRBJ2-7, with D hard to call. The germline V gene has CDR1 SEHNR and CDR2 FQNEAQ (reference sequence). The V gene lost 4 bases and the J gene lost 6 bases, with 13 bases spanning the gap. This CDR3 region has 13 residues. The CDR3 sequence is CASSSLPLGEQYF. CDR3 nucleotide sequence: TGTGCCAGCAGCTCCCTACCACTCGGCGAGCAGTACTTC.

The chain links TRBV12-3 or TRBV12-4 to TRBJ2-1, with 11 bases fitting TRBD2. The CDR3 has 13 residues. The trim removed 10 bases at V and 3 bases at J, leaving 2 bases unmatched. The DNA of the CDR3 is TGTGCCACGACTAGCGGGGTCTACAATGAGCAGTTCTTC. This sequence encodes CATTSGVYNEQFF.

The chain has TRBV5-1 and TRBJ1-1; 9 bases fit TRBD1. The CDR3 consists of 16 residues. Per germline, CDR1 SGHRS and CDR2 YFSETQ. V was clipped by 4 bases and J by 13 bases; unmatched bases: 20. CDR3 protein: CASSLGALGQGVNDFF. The CDR3 nucleotides read TGCGCCAGCAGCCTCGGGGCGTTGGGACAGGGTGTAAATGATTTCTTT. Complete variable domain (other parts from reference TRBV5-1 and TRBJ1-1): KAGVTQTPRYLIKTRGQQVTLSCSPISGHRSVSWYQQTPGQGLQFLFEYFSETQRNKGNFPGRFSGRQFSNSRSEMNVSTLELGDSALYLCASSLGALGQGVNDFFGQGTRLTVV.

This sequence joins TRBV19 and TRBJ2-1; TRBD2 agrees at 11 bases. The CDR3 spans 15 residues. CDR1 and CDR2 from the germline V gene are LNHDA and SQIVND (reference sequence). Trimming cost V 1 base and J 10 bases; bases outside gene matches: 6. The CDR3 DNA follows: TGTGCCAGTAGTATAGGTACTAGCGGGGGTGTCGAGCAGTTCTTC. Its translation: CASSIGTSGGVEQFF. Supplemented by reference TRBV19 and TRBJ2-1, the full variable domain reads DGGITQSPKYLFRKEGQNVTLSCEQNLNHDAMYWYRQDPGQGLRLIYYSQIVNDFQKGDIAEGYSVSREKKESFPLTVTSAQKNPTAFYLCASSIGTSGGVEQFFGPGTRLTVL.

The gene calls are TRBV11-2 and TRBJ2-3; 14 positions agree with TRBD2. Germline CDR1 is SGHAT and CDR2 is FQNNGV. The CDR3 has 19 amino acids. J was trimmed by 3 bases and V by 5 bases; bases with no gene match: 13. For the CDR3, the DNA is TGTGCCAGCAGCCTACTCGTGGGACTAGCGGGAGTTTTTACAGATACGCAGTATTTT. Protein product: CASSLLVGLAGVFTDTQYF.

This chain uses TRBV5-1 with TRBJ1-2, with 7 bases that match TRBD1. CDR3 length: 19 residues. In germline, CDR1 is SGHRS, CDR2 YFSETQ. Losses at the gene ends were 3 bases for V and 0 bases for J; bases not matched to a gene: 17. DNA of the CDR3: TGCGCCAGCAGCTCGAGAAGTTTAGGGACAGCCTTAGCTAACTATGGCTACACCTTC. Amino acids: CASSSRSLGTALANYGYTF.

The rearrangement joins TRBV29-1 to TRBJ1-1; no definite D call. V gave up 4 bases and J gave up 5 bases, with 14 bases separating them. The V gene's germline CDR1 is SQVTM and CDR2 ANQGSEA. This CDR3 is built from 13 residues. The CDR3 DNA reads TGCAGCGTTGGGCAGGACTGGCGTACTGAAGCTTTCTTT. Its translation: CSVGQDWRTEAFF.

The rearrangement links TRBV2 to TRBJ2-1; TRBD2 matches 9 bases. The CDR3 is made up of 15 amino acids. Germline V gene lookup returns CDR1 SNHLY and CDR2 FYNNEI. V dropped 7 bases and J dropped 7; count of bases not matched to a gene: 11. CDR3 amino acids: CASNDGGRAGNEQFF. The CDR3, as DNA: TGTGCCAGCAATGACGGCGGGAGGGCCGGGAATGAGCAGTTCTTC.

CDR3 DNA sequence: TGTGCCAGCTCCGGACAGGGGATGGCTGGCTACACCTTC. This codes for CASSGQGMAGYTF. J is TRBJ1-2 and V is TRBV18, with 9 bases lining up with TRBD1. V trimming: 6 bases; J trimming: 7 bases; junction bases outside the gene matches: 6. This CDR3 is 13 amino acids long. Germline V gene sequence: CDR1 KGHSH, CDR2 LQKENI. The full variable domain, its missing parts supplied by reference TRBV18 and TRBJ1-2, is NAGVMQNPRHLVRRRGQEARLRCSPMKGHSHVYWYRQLPEEGLKFMVYLQKENIIDESGMPKERFSAEFPKEGPSILRIQQVVRGDSAAYFCASSGQGMAGYTFGSGTRLTVV.